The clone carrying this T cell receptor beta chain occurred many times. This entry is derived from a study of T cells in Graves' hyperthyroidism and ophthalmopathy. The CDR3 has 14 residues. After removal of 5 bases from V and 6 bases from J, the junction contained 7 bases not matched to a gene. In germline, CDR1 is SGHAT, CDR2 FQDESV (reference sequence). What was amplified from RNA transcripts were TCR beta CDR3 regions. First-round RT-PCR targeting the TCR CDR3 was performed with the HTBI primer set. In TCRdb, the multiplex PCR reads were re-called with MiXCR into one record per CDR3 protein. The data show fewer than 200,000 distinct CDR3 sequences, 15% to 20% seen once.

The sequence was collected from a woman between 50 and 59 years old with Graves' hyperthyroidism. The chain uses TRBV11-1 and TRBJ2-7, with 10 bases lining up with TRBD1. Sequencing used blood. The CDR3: CASSPRDRGPEQYF. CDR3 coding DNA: TGTGCCAGCAGCCCTAGGGACAGGGGCCCCGAGCAGTACTTC.